These 18 T cell receptor delta chains were sequenced from one sample in a study of gamma-delta chains in newborns, infants, children (dated by TCRdb to the late 2010s). The sequencing machine was an Illumina MiSeq. For TCRdb, the public reads were processed anew by CATT, and duplicate DNA sequences were folded into one row. This sample gives about 5,700 delta-chain clones in total; about 0.43% of them show up just once. The ten largest clonotypes hold 12% to 15% of the sample. Specimen: blood. The receptors were sampled from a child who was a newborn, infant or young child, either healthy, febrile or measles-vaccinated (not recorded which).

Regarding this clone: For this DNA, TCRdb reports the protein of a much larger clone, which diverges at residue 3, most likely from a read error; the protein presented here is translated directly from the DNA. The V and J genes are TRDV2 and TRDJ2; TRDD3 aligns across 12 bases. Germline values: CDR1 GEAIGNYY, CDR2 EKD. The CDR3 runs to 17 residues. CDR3 sequence reads: CARDPLGDTRLTAQLFF. The CDR3 DNA is TGTGCCCGTGACCCTCTGGGGGATACGCGGTTGACAGCACAACTCTTCTTT.

This clone was picked up a small number of times. Since a far larger clone is one base different, this is likely a read error. The same CDR3 is also encoded by other DNA sequences in this sample. The rearrangement links TRDV2 to TRDJ3, with D uncertain. The CDR3 spans 19 residues. In germline, CDR1 is GEAIGNYY, CDR2 EKD. CDR3 protein: CACDPVLRLSSWDTRQMFF. CDR3 sequence (DNA): TGCGCCTGTGACCCCGTACTGCGACTCAGCTCCTGGGACACCCGACAGATGTTTTTC.

This clone appeared a few times. TCRdb's protein, taken from a much larger clone, differs from this DNA's translation at residue 8, likely owing to a read error; the protein displayed comes from the DNA. The genes are TRDV2 and TRDJ3; 7 nucleotides match TRDD3. V lost 2 bases to trimming and J lost 0 bases; unmatched junction nucleotides: 3. CDR3 length equals 17 residues. Germline values: CDR1 GEAIGNYY, CDR2 EKD. The CDR3 protein is CACDILGSSWDTRQMFF. The DNA of the CDR3 is TGTGCCTGTGACATACTGGGGAGCTCCTGGGACACCCGACAGATGTTTTTC.

By share, this clone counts as medium-sized. This probably arose from a read error, given a far larger clone one base away. The chain recombines TRDV2 with TRDJ2; 8 nucleotides match TRDD3. J gave up 6 bases and V 0 bases, and 2 bases lay outside the gene matches. The CDR3 is made up of 14 amino acids. The germline CDR1 and CDR2 sequences are GEAIGNYY and EKD. In DNA, the CDR3 is TGTGCCTGTGACACCTGGGGGATGGCAGCACAACTCTTCTTT. The encoded protein is CACDTWGMAAQLFF.

Only a few counts were recorded for this clone. TCRdb's protein, taken from a much larger clone, differs from this DNA's translation at residue 6, likely owing to a read error; the protein displayed comes from the DNA. The chain links TRDV2 to TRDJ3; 10 nucleotides align to TRDD3. Germline V gene lookup returns CDR1 GEAIGNYY and CDR2 EKD. Losses at the gene ends were 3 bases for V and 4 bases for J; bases not matched to a gene: 8. CDR3 length: 18 amino acids. The CDR3 DNA follows: TGTGCCTGTGACGTACCGGGGGATACGCGGTGGGACACCCGACAGATGTTTTTC. Translation gives CACDVPGDTRWDTRQMFF.

Sample share makes this clone medium-sized. The chain links TRDV2 to TRDJ3, with D unresolved. Germline V lookup: CDR1 GEAIGNYY, CDR2 EKD. This CDR3 contains 16 residues. V was trimmed by 0 bases and J by 13 bases, leaving 18 bases between them. The CDR3 loop is CACDTVGRLGRRQMFF. CDR3 nucleotide sequence: TGTGCCTGTGACACCGTGGGACGCCTAGGTAGACGACAGATGTTTTTC.

Details on this clone: It is likely a read error: a sequence one base away is far more abundant. Distinct nucleotide sequences in the sample also encode this CDR3. The chain is built from TRDV2 and TRDJ3; 7 nucleotides align to TRDD3. CDR1 is GEAIGNYY and CDR2 is EKD in the germline V gene. The CDR3 loop spans 19 amino acids. CDR3 sequence (DNA): TGTGCCTGTGACACCTGGGGGGATCGAAGCTCCTGGGACACCCGACAAATGTTTTTC. Translating it yields CACDTWGDRSSWDTRQMFF.

This clone was observed a handful of times. A much larger clone differs from this one at a single base, so this may be a read error. The V call is TRDV2, the J call TRDJ3, with 13 bases identical to TRDD3. From germline, CDR1 is GEAIGNYY and CDR2 EKD. V trimming: 3 bases; J trimming: 0 bases; junction bases outside the gene matches: 7. This CDR3 is built from 20 residues. The CDR3 protein is CACDATGGYASSWDTRQMFF. CDR3 in DNA: TGTGCCTGTGACGCGACTGGGGGATACGCTAGCTCCTGGGACACCCGACAGATGTTTTTC.

As concerns this clone: A junction end diverges from the germline sequence, so it may reflect a read error. The CDR3 region is CACDTWDANSGGTWNTRQMFF. The CDR3 DNA follows: TGTGCCTGTGACACCTGGGATGCTAATTCCGGAGGCACCTGGAACACCCGACAGATGTTTTTC. This chain uses TRDV2 with TRDJ3, with D possibly being TRDD3 (5 bases). Germline V gene data show CDR1 as GEAIGNYY and CDR2 as EKD. There are 21 residues in the CDR3.

Turning to this clone: This DNA's translation and the protein TCRdb lists, from a much larger clone, do not match at residue 9, likely due to a read error; the protein shown is translated from the DNA. CDR3 DNA: TGTGCCTGTGACTGGGGGAATTGGGGCACCCGACAGATGTTTTTC. Its translation is CACDWGNWGTRQMFF. V gene TRDV2 combines with J gene TRDJ3; 7 nucleotides match TRDD3. Germline values: CDR1 GEAIGNYY, CDR2 EKD. The CDR3 totals 15 residues.

On this clone itself: A much larger clone differs from this one at a single base, so this may be a read error. Other DNA sequences in this sample translate to the same CDR3. The V call is TRDV2, the J call TRDJ3, with a weak D call TRDD3 (5 bases). Per the germline V gene, CDR1 is GEAIGNYY and CDR2 is EKD. The CDR3 has 17 amino acids. Trimming removed 2 bases at V and 1 base at J, with 11 bases between. The CDR3 is CACDNTGGSWDTRQMFF. The CDR3 bases are TGTGCCTGTGACAATACTGGAGGATCCTGGGACACCCGACAGATGTTTTTC.

To note about this clone: A read error likely explains why the TCRdb protein, taken from a much larger clone, differs from this DNA's translation at residue 13; the protein shown is translated from the DNA. V gene TRDV1 combines with J gene TRDJ2; TRDD2 aligns across 9 bases. CDR3 size: 18 residues. The germline gives CDR1 TSWWSYY, CDR2 QGS. Here the CDR3 reads CALGEFPSYSLLAAQLFF. As DNA, the CDR3 is TGTGCTCTTGGGGAATTTCCTTCCTACAGCCTTTTGGCAGCACAACTCTTCTTT.

Notes on this clone: Just one base apart from a much larger clone, this may be a read error. Other DNA sequences within the sample encode an identical CDR3. The chain uses TRDV2 and TRDJ3, with 11 bases that match TRDD3. Germline V gene data show CDR1 as GEAIGNYY and CDR2 as EKD. The length of the CDR3 is 17 residues. The CDR3 coding sequence is TGCGCCTGTGACCTGGGGGATACATCCTGGGACACCCGACAGATGTTTTTC. Translating it yields CACDLGDTSWDTRQMFF.

As regards this clone: A far more abundant clone sits one base away, making this likely a read error. The chain joins TRDV2 to TRDJ1, with TRDD3 matching 7 bases. No J gene is reported in TCRdb; it was inferred here by comparing the DNA with germline. From germline, CDR1 is GEAIGNYY and CDR2 EKD. V shed 0 bases, J shed 5 bases, and the junction held 17 bases outside the gene matches. The CDR3 spans 18 residues. The CDR3 DNA follows: TGTGCCTGTGACACCGTTGGGATACTGGGGACAGTGAAAGATAAACTCATCTTT. It translates to CACDTVGILGTVKDKLIF.

This clone has just a few counts. This sequence may be a read error, since a much larger clone differs from it by one base. The chain uses TRDV2 and TRDJ3, with 10 bases aligning to TRDD3. In germline, CDR1 is GEAIGNYY, CDR2 EKD. Unmatched junction bases numbered 7, after V lost 0 bases and J lost 3 bases. The CDR3 consists of 19 residues. CDR3 sequence reads: CACDTGWGILDWDTRQMFF. For the CDR3, the DNA is TGTGCCTGTGACACCGGGTGGGGGATACTCGACTGGGACACCCGACAGATGTTTTTC.

About this clone itself: A much larger clone differs from this one at a single base, so this may be a read error. The sample contains more than one DNA sequence encoding this CDR3. The chain combines TRDV2 with TRDJ2; a possible D gene is TRDD3 (6 bases). The CDR3 spans 15 residues. Per germline, CDR1 GEAIGNYY and CDR2 EKD. The DNA of the CDR3 is TGTGCCTGCGACACCTGGGGTTCTCTGACAGCACAACTCTTCTTT. It is translated as CACDTWGSLTAQLFF.

This clone has more than one count but fewer than ten. The protein given by TCRdb reflects a much larger clone and differs at residue 5 from this DNA's translation, likely from a read error; the protein shown is the DNA's translation. DNA of the CDR3: TGTGCCTGTGACGTCTGGGGAACCACAGCACAACTCTTCTTT. It translates to CACDVWGTTAQLFF. The V gene is TRDV2, the J gene TRDJ2; a weak D match, TRDD3 (6 bases). Trimming removed 3 bases at V and 5 bases at J, with 12 bases between. Germline-derived CDR1 and CDR2 are GEAIGNYY and EKD. This CDR3 is built from 14 residues.

This clone was picked up a small number of times. The junction differs from germline at one of its ends, possibly a read error. The same CDR3 is also encoded by other DNA sequences in this sample. The rearrangement links TRDV2 to TRDJ3, with 8 bases lining up with TRDD3. Germline assignment: CDR1 GEAIGNYY and CDR2 EKD. The CDR3 has 17 residues. The CDR3 coding sequence is TGTGCCTGTGACCGTCTGGGGGACTCCCGGGACACACGACAGATGTTTTTC. It codes for CACDRLGDSRDTRQMFF.